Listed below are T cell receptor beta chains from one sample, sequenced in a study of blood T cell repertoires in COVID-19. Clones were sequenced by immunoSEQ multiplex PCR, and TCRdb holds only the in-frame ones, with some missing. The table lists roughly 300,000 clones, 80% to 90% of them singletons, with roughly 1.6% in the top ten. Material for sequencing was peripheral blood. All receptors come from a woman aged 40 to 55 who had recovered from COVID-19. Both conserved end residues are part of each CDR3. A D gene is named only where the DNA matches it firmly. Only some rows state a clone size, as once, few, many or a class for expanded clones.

TGTGCCAGCAGCAGCAGGGTAGGCACTGAAGCTTTCTTT	CASSSRVGTEAFF	NA	NA	TRBV7-2	13	TRBJ1-1
TGTGCCAGCAGACCGGACACGAGTAACTATGGCTACACCTTC	CASRPDTSNYGYTF	NA	NA	TRBV13	14	TRBJ1-2
TGTGCCAGCAGCAGACAGTGGACCTCCGATGGCTACACCTTC	CASSRQWTSDGYTF	NA	NA	TRBV7-2	14	TRBJ1-2
TGTGCCAGCAGCCCTGGCGGGGATCGAGATGAAAAACTGTTTTTT	CASSPGGDRDEKLFF	NA	NA	TRBV11-3	15	TRBJ1-4
TGTGCCAGCAGCCAAGAGGGGCGTGAAAAGGCCAAAAACATTCAGTACTTC	CASSQEGREKAKNIQYF	NA	NA	TRBV3-1/TRBV3-2	17	TRBJ2-4
TGTGCCAGCCGCCCCTGGGGGGGTCGGGCAGATACGCAGTATTTT	CASRPWGGRADTQYF	TRBD2	NA	TRBV11-2	15	TRBJ2-3
TGTGCCAGCAGCCAAACCGGGGTAGAGCAGTTCTTC	CASSQTGVEQFF	NA	NA	TRBV3-1/TRBV3-2	12	TRBJ2-1
TGTGCCAGCAGCTTGAGACAGTACACAGATACGCAGTATTTT	CASSLRQYTDTQYF	NA	NA	TRBV5-5	14	TRBJ2-3
TGTGCCAGTAGTATGCGCGGGGAGACCCAGTACTTC	CASSMRGETQYF	NA	NA	TRBV19	12	TRBJ2-5
TGTGCCAGCAGCTTTCGGGGAGAGGATGGAAATGGCTACACCTTC	CASSFRGEDGNGYTF	NA	once	TRBV11-2	15	TRBJ1-2
TGTGCCAGTACCCCCTGGACAGGGTTTGGAAACACCATATATTTT	CASTPWTGFGNTIYF	TRBD1	NA	TRBV19	15	TRBJ1-3
TGCGCCAGCAGCCAAGATTCGGAGTCTGAAGCTTTCTTT	CASSQDSESEAFF	NA	NA	TRBV4-3	13	TRBJ1-1
TGTGCCAGCACCATGGGAGGGTACGAGCAGTACTTC	CASTMGGYEQYF	TRBD2	NA	TRBV2	12	TRBJ2-7
TGCAGTGCTAGTTCAGGGGGCGATCAGCCCCAGCATTTT	CSASSGGDQPQHF	TRBD1	NA	TRBV20-1	13	TRBJ1-5
TGTGCCAGCTCACCCCCAGGCCGAAACACTGAAGCTTTCTTT	CASSPPGRNTEAFF	NA	NA	TRBV18	14	TRBJ1-1
TGTGCCAGCAGCGCCGGGACACGAATCTCTAACTATGGCTACACCTTC	CASSAGTRISNYGYTF	NA	NA	TRBV5-4	16	TRBJ1-2
TGTGCCAGCAGTTACGGGACAGGTGGTCAGCCCCAGCATTTT	CASSYGTGGQPQHF	TRBD1	NA	TRBV6-5	14	TRBJ1-5
TGTGCCAGCAGTTACCCCGGCGGATACAATGAGCAGTTCTTC	CASSYPGGYNEQFF	NA	once	TRBV6-5	14	TRBJ2-1
TGTGCCAGCTCACCATCTTTAATAGGGAGAGTGGAAGGAGATACGCAGTATTTT	CASSPSLIGRVEGDTQYF	NA	once	TRBV18	18	TRBJ2-3
TGTGCCAGCAGTCAACAGGGCTCCTACGAGCAGTACTTC	CASSQQGSYEQYF	NA	NA	TRBV12-3/TRBV12-4	13	TRBJ2-7
TGTGCCTGGGGGACAGTTGGAAACACCATATATTTT	CAWGTVGNTIYF	TRBD1	few	TRBV30	12	TRBJ1-3
TGTGCCTGGAGTGAGGACACAGTGAACACTGAAGCTTTCTTT	CAWSEDTVNTEAFF	NA	few	TRBV30	14	TRBJ1-1
TGTGCCAGCACCGTACAGAGCTACCCCCCTGAAGCTTTCTTT	CASTVQSYPPEAFF	NA	NA	TRBV5-5	14	TRBJ1-1
TGTGCCAGCAGCTATTACAGGGGGCCTGCGTATGGCTACACCTTC	CASSYYRGPAYGYTF	TRBD1	few	TRBV3-1/TRBV3-2	15	TRBJ1-2
TGTGCCAGCAGCTCAGGGTACACTGAAGCTTTCTTT	CASSSGYTEAFF	NA	once	TRBV9	12	TRBJ1-1
TGTGCCAGCAGTTACTCAAGGACAACTACAAATGAAAAACTGTTTTTT	CASSYSRTTTNEKLFF	NA	NA	TRBV6-5	16	TRBJ1-4
TGTGCCAGCAGCCCGAGCCGGACAGGAACCTACGAGCAGTACTTC	CASSPSRTGTYEQYF	TRBD1	NA	TRBV3-1/TRBV3-2	15	TRBJ2-7
TGTGCCTGGAGTAGAGGGACAGATAGCAATCAGCCCCAGCATTTT	CAWSRGTDSNQPQHF	TRBD1	NA	TRBV30	15	TRBJ1-5
TGTGCCAGCAGTTACCACAGGGGGCGCCGGAACTATGGCTACACCTTC	CASSYHRGRRNYGYTF	TRBD1	NA	TRBV6-5	16	TRBJ1-2
TGTGCCAGCAGATTAACAGGGGATACCGGGGAGCTGTTTTTT	CASRLTGDTGELFF	TRBD1	NA	TRBV11-3	14	TRBJ2-2
TGTGCCAGCAGCGTAAGAAACAGGGCAGGCTTATACGAGCAGTACTTC	CASSVRNRAGLYEQYF	NA	once	TRBV9	16	TRBJ2-7
TGTGCCAGTAAACGCGGGGGAAGCAATCAGCCCCAGCATTTT	CASKRGGSNQPQHF	NA	NA	TRBV19	14	TRBJ1-5
TGTGCCAGCTCATCCCGACTGGAAGAGACCCAGTACTTC	CASSSRLEETQYF	NA	NA	TRBV18	13	TRBJ2-5
TGTGCCAGCAGCCGGGAAGGTTGGGGGCCCCAGCATTTT	CASSREGWGPQHF	NA	NA	TRBV27	13	TRBJ1-5
TGCGCCAGCAGCTTAAGCGGGGGGGCGGTCAATGAGCAGTTCTTC	CASSLSGGAVNEQFF	TRBD2	NA	TRBV5-1	15	TRBJ2-1
TGTGCCAGCACCCTAGCGGGGAGCTACAATGAGCAGTTCTTC	CASTLAGSYNEQFF	TRBD2	NA	TRBV2	14	TRBJ2-1
TGTGCCAGCAGGACTAGCGGGGGAATTGGTACGCAGTATTTT	CASRTSGGIGTQYF	TRBD2	NA	TRBV6-5	14	TRBJ2-3
TGTGCCTGGAGCGAAAGGACAGGGTTGACTGAAGCTTTCTTT	CAWSERTGLTEAFF	TRBD1	NA	TRBV30	14	TRBJ1-1
TGTGCCAGCAGCTTGTCGGGACAGGGTCCTTCACCCCTCCACTTT	CASSLSGQGPSPLHF	TRBD1	NA	TRBV5-4	15	TRBJ1-6
TGTGCCACCAGTGATTATGAGTACCCCGGGGAGCTGTTTTTT	CATSDYEYPGELFF	NA	NA	TRBV24-1	14	TRBJ2-2
TGTGCCATCAGTGAGTCGTTACAGGGGAAGAATGAGCAGTTCTTC	CAISESLQGKNEQFF	TRBD1	NA	TRBV10-3	15	TRBJ2-1
TGCGCCAGCAGCTTGGACAGATACTCCTACAATGAGCAGTTCTTC	CASSLDRYSYNEQFF	NA	NA	TRBV4-3	15	TRBJ2-1
TGCAGCGCATCGGGGACAGCCCTCCACGAGCAGTACTTC	CSASGTALHEQYF	TRBD1	NA	TRBV29-1	13	TRBJ2-7
TGTGCCAGCACCCCGGACAGGGGGCATCAGCCCCAGCATTTT	CASTPDRGHQPQHF	TRBD1	once	TRBV6-5	14	TRBJ1-5
TGTGCCAGCAGCCCAGGACAGGGGGTTTATGGCTACACCTTC	CASSPGQGVYGYTF	TRBD1	NA	TRBV7-8	14	TRBJ1-2
TGTGCCAGCAGCTTGGGGGGGTTACAGGGAGCGTCTTATGGCTACACCTTC	CASSLGGLQGASYGYTF	NA	NA	TRBV5-4	17	TRBJ1-2
TGCGCCAGCAGCTACCGGGTCTTGAACACTGAAGCTTTCTTT	CASSYRVLNTEAFF	NA	NA	TRBV5-1	14	TRBJ1-1
TGCAGCGTTTTAGGGGTGGGGCTCAGGGCCTACGAGCAGTACTTC	CSVLGVGLRAYEQYF	NA	NA	TRBV29-1	15	TRBJ2-7
TGTGCCATCAAAGCGGAGGGGAACACTGAAGCTTTCTTT	CAIKAEGNTEAFF	NA	NA	TRBV10-3	13	TRBJ1-1
TGTGCCACCAGTACGGGAAAGGGCTATGGCTACACCTTC	CATSTGKGYGYTF	NA	NA	TRBV24-1	13	TRBJ1-2
TGTGCCAGCAGCCCGTCGGGGAGGCCCGAACAAGAGACCCAGTACTTC	CASSPSGRPEQETQYF	NA	NA	TRBV9	16	TRBJ2-5
TGTGCCAGCAGCCTCACGGGGGACAGTAAGACCCAGTACTTC	CASSLTGDSKTQYF	NA	once	TRBV7-3	14	TRBJ2-5
TGCGCCAGCAGCCAAGCTTACGGGGGGCTGTACGAGCAGTACTTC	CASSQAYGGLYEQYF	NA	few	TRBV4-1	15	TRBJ2-7